These 24 T cell receptor beta chains were all obtained from the same sample, sequenced in a study of blood T cell repertoires in COVID-19. Profiled with immunoSEQ multiplex PCR; TCRdb holds only in-frame clones, not every one. The data contain about 100,000 clones, over 75% of them singletons. Specimen: peripheral blood. Receptor source: a man aged 45-65 years with acute or convalescent COVID-19.

The chain couples TRBV7-2 to TRBJ2-3; 7 bases line up with TRBD2. The V gene's germline CDR1 is SGHTA and CDR2 FQGNSA. CDR3 length: 14 amino acids. After removal of 4 bases from V and 4 bases from J, the junction contained 5 bases not matched to a gene. The CDR3 protein is CASSSSGTADTQYF. The CDR3 nucleotides are TGTGCCAGCAGCTCAAGCGGGACCGCAGATACGCAGTATTTT.

The chain carries TRBV11-2 and TRBJ2-3, with TRBD2 matching 13 bases. This CDR3 has 16 residues. The junction had 3 bases not matched to a gene; V was cut back by 4 bases and J by 2 bases. Germline assignment: CDR1 SGHAT and CDR2 FQNNGV. The CDR3 loop reads CASSSGLAGFTDTQYF. CDR3 nucleotide sequence: TGTGCCAGCAGCTCGGGACTAGCGGGATTCACAGATACGCAGTATTTT. Based on the CDR3 plus reference TRBV11-2 and TRBJ2-3, the full variable domain is EAGVAQSPRYKIIEKRQSVAFWCNPISGHATLYWYQQILGQGPKLLIQFQNNGVVDDSQLPKDRFSAERLKGVDSTLKIQPAKLEDSAVYLCASSSGLAGFTDTQYFGPGTRLTVL.

This chain uses TRBV19 with TRBJ2-1, with 7 bases fitting TRBD2. With 1 base clipped from V and 4 bases from J, the junction kept 7 bases outside the gene matches. CDR3 size: 16 residues. Germline V CDR1 and CDR2: LNHDA, SQIVND (reference sequence). CDR3 amino acids: CASSIGGGGPYNEQFF. The CDR3 DNA reads as TGTGCCAGTAGTATAGGGGGGGGAGGACCATACAATGAGCAGTTCTTC.

The rearrangement links TRBV2 to TRBJ1-1; a weak D match, TRBD1 (6 bases). CDR3 length: 13 amino acids. CDR1 and CDR2 (germline): SNHLY, FYNNEI. V shed 7 bases and J shed 4 bases, with 13 bases lying between them. The DNA for the CDR3 is TGTGCCAGCAAGGGGGTAGCAGGCACTGAAGCTTTCTTT. Translating it yields CASKGVAGTEAFF.

This clone was seen a few times. The chain uses TRBV5-1 and TRBJ1-1; TRBD1 might be the D (5 bases). This CDR3 comprises 15 residues. Germline values: CDR1 SGHRS, CDR2 YFSETQ. Deletions cut 0 bases from V and 4 bases from J, with 13 bases between. CDR3 loop: CASSLAGGRGTEAFF. The CDR3 region has the DNA TGCGCCAGCAGCTTGGCCGGGGGACGGGGCACTGAAGCTTTCTTT. The complete variable domain, with remaining parts taken from reference TRBV5-1 and TRBJ1-1, reads KAGVTQTPRYLIKTRGQQVTLSCSPISGHRSVSWYQQTPGQGLQFLFEYFSETQRNKGNFPGRFSGRQFSNSRSEMNVSTLELGDSALYLCASSLAGGRGTEAFFGQGTRLTVV.

This chain links TRBV6-5 with TRBJ2-5, with D possibly being TRBD1 (5 bases). The CDR3 consists of 13 residues. The V gene lost 6 bases and the J gene lost 1 base, with 9 bases spanning the gap. Germline V gene lookup returns CDR1 MNHEY and CDR2 SVGAGI. The CDR3, as DNA: TGTGCCAGCAGGCAGGGTAGCCAAGAGACCCAGTACTTC. Its protein product is CASRQGSQETQYF.

The V call is TRBV6-6, the J call TRBJ1-4, with D possibly TRBD1 on 5 matching bases. V dropped 6 bases and J dropped 7 bases, with 15 bases sitting between them. CDR3 length: 14 amino acids. Germline loops: CDR1 MNHNY, CDR2 SVGAGI (reference sequence). The CDR3 DNA reads TGTGCCAGCAGCAGCGGGGGGTCAGGTGAAAAACTGTTTTTT. It codes for CASSSGGSGEKLFF.

V usage is TRBV12-3 or TRBV12-4 and J usage is TRBJ1-2; D not certain. The CDR3 is made up of 13 amino acids. V was cut by 1 base and J by 5 bases, with 8 bases left in between. CDR3 region: CASSLGPGYGYTF. As DNA, the CDR3 is TGTGCCAGCAGTTTAGGTCCAGGTTATGGCTACACCTTC.

V is TRBV5-1 and J is TRBJ1-6, with 12 nucleotides matching TRBD1. This CDR3 has 20 residues. The junction had 7 bases not matched to a gene; V was cut back by 0 bases and J by 0 bases. The germline V gene encodes CDR1 SGHRS and CDR2 YFSETQ. The CDR3 sequence: CASSLDGTGGWSSYNSPLHF. Written as DNA, the CDR3 is TGCGCCAGCAGCTTGGATGGGACAGGGGGCTGGAGCTCCTATAATTCACCCCTCCACTTT.

The genes are TRBV11-3 and TRBJ2-7; D may be TRBD2 (5 bases). The germline V gene has CDR1 SGHNT and CDR2 YENEEA. Trimming removed 1 base at V and 6 bases at J, with 13 bases between. This CDR3 has 14 amino acids. CDR3 in DNA: TGTGCCAGCAGCTTAGGTCGTCTAGCAGGCGAGCAGTACTTC. Protein: CASSLGRLAGEQYF.

This rearrangement joins TRBV6-2 or TRBV6-3 to TRBJ1-1; 11 positions match TRBD1. This CDR3 comprises 16 residues. J lost 8 bases, V lost 5 bases, and 13 bases had no gene match. The germline CDR1 and CDR2 sequences are MNHEY and SVGEGT. This CDR3 is CASSNYAGGQGVEAFF. CDR3 sequence (DNA): TGTGCCAGCAGTAACTACGCGGGGGGACAGGGGGTAGAAGCTTTCTTT.

This clone appeared once. V gene TRBV30 combines with J gene TRBJ1-3, with D maybe TRBD1 (5 bases). This CDR3 region has 13 residues. Germline V CDR1 and CDR2: GTSNPN, SVGIG (reference sequence). Trimming stripped 2 bases from V and 2 bases from J, with 7 bases between. The CDR3 is CAWSKGAGNTIYF. The DNA for the CDR3 is TGTGCCTGGAGTAAAGGGGCTGGAAACACCATATATTTT.

The chain recombines TRBV7-9 with TRBJ2-1; a weak D match, TRBD2 (6 bases). The V gene's germline CDR1 is SEHNR and CDR2 FQNEAQ (reference sequence). V lost 7 bases to trimming and J lost 0 bases, with 13 bases between them. This CDR3 contains 15 residues. The CDR3 loop reads CASIDSGGSYNEQFF. CDR3 in DNA: TGTGCCAGCATTGATAGCGGTGGCTCCTACAATGAGCAGTTCTTC.

The rearrangement uses TRBV7-9 and TRBJ2-5; TRBD2 matches 8 bases. Trimming removed 5 bases from V and 4 bases from J; junction bases left unmatched: 9. The CDR3 sequence is 15 residues long. CDR1 SEHNR and CDR2 FQNEAQ come from the germline V gene (reference sequence). The CDR3 region is CASSPQRGGGETQYF. CDR3 in DNA: TGTGCCAGCAGCCCCCAACGGGGGGGCGGAGAGACCCAGTACTTC.

The sample holds one count of this clone. This chain links TRBV5-1 with TRBJ2-2; perhaps TRBD1 as D (6 bases). Trimming shortened V by 2 bases and J by 6 bases, and 17 bases separated the two germline ends. CDR3 length: 16 amino acids. Looked up from germline, CDR1 is SGHRS and CDR2 is YFSETQ. CDR3 nucleotide sequence: TGCGCCAGCAGCTTTGAACAGGGATCGAGTCCCGGGGAGCTGTTTTTT. It encodes CASSFEQGSSPGELFF.

CDR3 DNA sequence: TGTGCCAGCAGTTTAAAGGCGGGAGAGACCCAGTACTTC. Translating gives CASSLKAGETQYF. The chain has TRBV6-2 or TRBV6-3 and TRBJ2-5; TRBD2 is a possible D gene (5 bases). The CDR3 is 13 amino acids. Trimming removed 4 bases at V and 4 bases at J, with 10 bases between. CDR1 is MNHEY, CDR2 SVGEGT, per germline.

The chain combines TRBV7-9 with TRBJ2-7; 8 bases are shared with TRBD1. Germline V gene lookup returns CDR1 SEHNR and CDR2 FQNEAQ (reference sequence). CDR3 length equals 14 residues. Trimming cost V 4 bases and J 0 bases; bases outside gene matches: 2. CDR3 DNA sequence: TGTGCCAGCAGCTCAGGGGGCTACTCCTACGAGCAGTACTTC. As protein: CASSSGGYSYEQYF.

The CDR3: CASSSPGGRNQPQHF. In DNA, the CDR3 is TGTGCCAGCAGCTCGCCAGGGGGGCGTAATCAGCCCCAGCATTTT. This chain joins TRBV7-9 and TRBJ1-5; 7 positions agree with TRBD1. V was pared by 4 bases and J by 4 bases, with 7 bases of the junction left unmatched. The CDR3 extends over 15 amino acids. Germline V CDR1 and CDR2: SEHNR, FQNEAQ (reference sequence).

The genes are TRBV11-2 and TRBJ2-7; maybe TRBD1 (5 bases). The V end was cut by 4 bases, the J end by 9 bases, with 19 bases between. CDR1 SGHAT and CDR2 FQNNGV come from the germline V gene. The CDR3 totals 14 residues. CDR3 in amino acids: CASSSPGRAGGQYF. CDR3 nucleotide sequence: TGTGCCAGCAGCTCCCCGGGCAGGGCCGGCGGGCAGTACTTC.

The rearrangement joins TRBV29-1 to TRBJ2-7; the D is unclear. This CDR3 is 13 amino acids long. Trimming removed 3 bases at V and 0 bases at J, with 9 bases between. The germline gives CDR1 SQVTM, CDR2 ANQGSEA. The CDR3 here is CSVETGGSYEQYF. The CDR3 bases are TGCAGCGTTGAGACGGGTGGCTCCTACGAGCAGTACTTC.

This clone appeared a single time. The chain joins TRBV6-4 to TRBJ1-5; D ambiguous. The V and J ends lost 4 bases and 11 bases respectively, with 21 bases between them. The germline V gene has CDR1 MRHNA and CDR2 SNTAGT. CDR3 length: 15 residues. The CDR3 is CASSGGVPLFKSQHF. In DNA, the CDR3 is TGTGCCAGCAGTGGAGGAGTCCCGCTCTTCAAATCCCAGCATTTT.

The chain links TRBV6-5 to TRBJ1-1; 11 bases are a match to TRBD1. With 3 bases clipped from V and 1 base from J, the junction kept 4 bases outside the gene matches. The CDR3 sequence is 16 residues long. Germline CDR1 MNHEY, CDR2 SVGAGI. This chain's CDR3 is CASSYPGQGGNTEAFF. The CDR3 nucleotides are TGTGCCAGCAGTTATCCGGGACAGGGGGGGAACACTGAAGCTTTCTTT.

The rearrangement uses TRBV11-3 and TRBJ2-1, with D tentatively TRBD2 (5 bases). V lost 5 bases and J 5 bases, leaving 19 bases between the germline ends. Germline assignment: CDR1 SGHNT and CDR2 YENEEA. The CDR3 consists of 16 residues. The CDR3 region is CASSLIIRTGNNEQFF. DNA of the CDR3: TGTGCCAGCAGCCTGATCATCAGGACTGGAAACAATGAGCAGTTCTTC.

V usage is TRBV19 and J usage is TRBJ2-5, with 8 bases fitting TRBD1. CDR1 LNHDA and CDR2 SQIVND come from the germline V gene (reference sequence). CDR3 size: 13 residues. The V gene end was trimmed by 8 bases and the J gene end by 3 bases; junction bases not matched to a gene: 5. The CDR3 is CASAETGEETQYF. The CDR3 DNA reads as TGTGCCAGTGCCGAGACAGGGGAAGAGACCCAGTACTTC. Using reference TRBV19 and TRBJ2-5 for the parts outside the CDR3, the full variable domain is DGGITQSPKYLFRKEGQNVTLSCEQNLNHDAMYWYRQDPGQGLRLIYYSQIVNDFQKGDIAEGYSVSREKKESFPLTVTSAQKNPTAFYLCASAETGEETQYFGPGTRLLVL.